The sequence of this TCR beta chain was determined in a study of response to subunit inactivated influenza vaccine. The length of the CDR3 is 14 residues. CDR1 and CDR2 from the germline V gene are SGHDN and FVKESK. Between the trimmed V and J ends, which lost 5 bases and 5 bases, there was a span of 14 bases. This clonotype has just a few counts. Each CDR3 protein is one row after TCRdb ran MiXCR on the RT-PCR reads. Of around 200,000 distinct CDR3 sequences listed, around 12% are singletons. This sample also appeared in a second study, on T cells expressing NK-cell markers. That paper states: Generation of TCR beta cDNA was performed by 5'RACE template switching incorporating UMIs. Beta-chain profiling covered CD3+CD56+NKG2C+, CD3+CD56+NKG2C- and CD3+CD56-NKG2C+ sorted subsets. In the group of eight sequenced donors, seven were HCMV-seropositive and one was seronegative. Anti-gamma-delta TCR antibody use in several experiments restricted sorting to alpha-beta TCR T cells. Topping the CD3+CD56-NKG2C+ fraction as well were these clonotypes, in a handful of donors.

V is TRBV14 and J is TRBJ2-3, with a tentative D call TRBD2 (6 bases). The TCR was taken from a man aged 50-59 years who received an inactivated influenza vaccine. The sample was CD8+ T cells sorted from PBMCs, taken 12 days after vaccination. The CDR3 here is CASSTRLGEDTQYF. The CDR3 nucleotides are TGTGCCAGCAGCACGAGACTAGGGGAAGATACGCAGTATTTT.